This TCR beta chain was identified in a study of cytomegalovirus exposure and HLA in healthy donors. In the case of this clone: Its matching antigen is unknown.

The PCR employed 60 Vbeta primers together with 13 Jbeta primers. Method: immunoSEQ multiplex PCR; TCRdb's copy keeps in-frame clones and lacks some. The listing records under 70,000 clones. General study results and limits: Later analysis identified a missense DCLRE1C variant that was linked to TCR beta V- and J-gene trimming. Exclusion as indistinguishable affected some V segments, including TRBV6-2 and TRBV6-3. In terms of immune exposure information, only CMV serostatus was available. Most likely, a cluster of highly shared sequence variants arose as a sequencing artifact.

CDR1 and CDR2 (germline): SGHDT, YYEEEE. The CDR3 has 15 residues. After removal of 6 bases from V and 4 bases from J, the junction contained 12 bases not matched to a gene. Sequenced: PBMCs. The clonotype comes from a woman aged 30 to 39 in good health and CMV-seropositive. The rearrangement links TRBV5-6 to TRBJ1-2; 7 bases map to TRBD1. CDR3 residues: CASIELDRLTYGYTF. CDR3 DNA: TGTGCCAGCATCGAGTTGGACAGGCTGACCTATGGCTACACCTTC.